Presented here are 9 T cell receptor beta chains from one specimen sequenced in a study of CD4 T cells in relation to SARS-CoV-2 and coronaviruses. The unexposed donors gave CD4+ T cells in about 2011-2018, prior to COVID-19. CD4+ T cells were isolated from the cells after more than nine days of culture. These TCRs are of unknown antigen specificity. The protocol was immunoSEQ multiplex PCR, while the TCRdb copy is restricted to in-frame clones and leaves out a portion. Of 20,000 or so clones listed, around 80% are singletons. The sequenced sample was CD4+ T cells from PBMCs, cultured in vitro. These receptors originate from a human donor in good health.

The chain employs TRBV5-1 and TRBJ2-3, with D possibly TRBD2 on 5 matching bases. Germline loops: CDR1 SGHRS, CDR2 YFSETQ. CDR3 size: 14 residues. Between the trimmed V and J ends, which lost 0 bases and 6 bases, there was a span of 11 bases. The CDR3 nucleotides read TGCGCCAGCAGCTTGGGTGAGCGGAGGGATACGCAGTATTTT. Protein: CASSLGERRDTQYF. Full variable domain (rest looked up from reference TRBV5-1 and TRBJ2-3): KAGVTQTPRYLIKTRGQQVTLSCSPISGHRSVSWYQQTPGQGLQFLFEYFSETQRNKGNFPGRFSGRQFSNSRSEMNVSTLELGDSALYLCASSLGERRDTQYFGPGTRLTVL.

The chain carries TRBV25-1 and TRBJ1-4; D may be TRBD1 (5 bases). This CDR3 is 13 amino acids long. Per germline, CDR1 MGHDK and CDR2 SYGVNS. V shed 7 bases and J shed 11 bases, with 17 bases lying between them. CDR3 protein: CASTRAGELKLFF. Written as DNA, the CDR3 is TGTGCCAGCACCAGGGCCGGCGAGCTGAAACTGTTTTTT.

This rearrangement joins TRBV27 to TRBJ2-1, with D tentatively TRBD1 (6 bases). Germline values: CDR1 MNHEY, CDR2 SMNVEV (reference sequence). V was shortened by 4 bases and J by 7 bases, with 20 bases between the two germline ends. The CDR3 runs to 16 residues. The CDR3 region is CASSSSSGTWTNEQFF. DNA for the CDR3: TGTGCCAGCAGTTCCTCGTCCGGGACATGGACTAATGAGCAGTTCTTC.

The rearrangement joins TRBV19 to TRBJ2-5, with TRBD2 matching over 11 bases. Germline V gene sequence: CDR1 LNHDA, CDR2 SQIVND (reference sequence). The ends lost 4 bases at V and 5 bases at J; junction bases unmatched: 21. The length of the CDR3 is 20 residues. CDR3 coding DNA: TGTGCCAGTAGTACTCAGATAAGGACTAGCGGGCAAATTCGGAGGGAGACCCAGTACTTC. It codes for CASSTQIRTSGQIRRETQYF. Using reference TRBV19 and TRBJ2-5 for the parts outside the CDR3, the full variable domain is DGGITQSPKYLFRKEGQNVTLSCEQNLNHDAMYWYRQDPGQGLRLIYYSQIVNDFQKGDIAEGYSVSREKKESFPLTVTSAQKNPTAFYLCASSTQIRTSGQIRRETQYFGPGTRLLVL.

The rearrangement joins TRBV3-1 (or the pseudogene TRBV3-2) to TRBJ2-2; 7 bases are shared with TRBD2. The germline gives CDR1 LGHDT, CDR2 YNNKEL (reference sequence). CDR3 length: 15 amino acids. V trimming: 4 bases; J trimming: 6 bases; junction bases outside the gene matches: 8. The CDR3 loop is CASSPAGDFSGELFF. The CDR3 DNA reads TGTGCCAGCAGCCCCGCGGGAGATTTCTCCGGGGAGCTGTTTTTT.

The genes are TRBV29-1 and TRBJ2-5; a possible D gene is TRBD2 (6 bases). The ends were cut back, 6 bases at V and 1 base at J, with 12 bases in the middle. In germline, CDR1 is SQVTM, CDR2 ANQGSEA. This CDR3 spans 13 amino acids. The CDR3 spells CSVSPGSQETQYF. The CDR3 coding sequence is TGCAGCGTCTCCCCCGGGAGCCAAGAGACCCAGTACTTC.

The chain has TRBV6-6 and TRBJ2-7; TRBD1 aligns across 10 bases. J lost 5 bases, V lost 0 bases, and 4 bases had no gene match. The CDR3 runs 15 residues. Germline CDR1 reads MNHNY; CDR2 reads SVGAGI (reference sequence). DNA of the CDR3: TGTGCCAGCAGTTACTCATCGGGACAGGGGCACGAGCAGTACTTC. It codes for CASSYSSGQGHEQYF.

V usage is TRBV23-1 and J usage is TRBJ2-1, with 7 bases lining up with TRBD1. TRBV23-1 is an ORF; its function is uncertain. The V segment lost 8 bases and the J segment 4 bases; nucleotides outside the gene matches: 5. The CDR3 runs to 13 residues. Written as DNA, the CDR3 is TGCGCCAGCGACAGGGACGGATACAATGAGCAGTTCTTC. Amino acids: CASDRDGYNEQFF.

J is TRBJ2-1 and V is TRBV5-1, with 9 bases aligning to TRBD1. V shed 3 bases and J 1 base; nucleotides not matched to a gene: 5. The CDR3 sequence is 16 residues long. CDR1 is SGHRS and CDR2 is YFSETQ in the germline V gene. The CDR3 loop is CASSSPGTGSYNEQFF. For the CDR3, the DNA is TGCGCCAGCAGCTCGCCGGGGACAGGGTCCTACAATGAGCAGTTCTTC.